The rows below give T cell receptor beta chains drawn from one sample of a study of beta chain features in type 1 diabetes. Sequencing used immunoSEQ multiplex PCR; TCRdb keeps in-frame clones, though not all of them. The repertoire has under 150,000 clones, 17% of them found once; the top ten carry 2.6%. Material for sequencing was central memory CD4+ T cells from blood. The receptors originated from a man between 18 and 29 years old with type 1 diabetes. Each CDR3 is given with its conserved first and last residue. The D gene is left open where the match is weak. A row's size may be missing; if present it is once, few, many or a size class.

clone_size: -
d_call: -
v_call: TRBV4-2
j_call: TRBJ1-2
cdr3_nt: TGTGCCAGCAGCCCGGGCCGGGGATCTCGTTCCCACTATGGCTACACCTTC
cdr3_aa: CASSPGRGSRSHYGYTF

clone_size: many
d_call: TRBD1
v_call: TRBV19
j_call: TRBJ2-1
cdr3_nt: TGTGCCAGTAACCATTTACAGGGGAGCTACAATGAGCAGTTCTTC
cdr3_aa: CASNHLQGSYNEQFF

clone_size: -
d_call: -
v_call: TRBV18
j_call: TRBJ2-5
cdr3_nt: TGTGCCAGCTCACCTGGCCATCAAGAGACCCAGTACTTC
cdr3_aa: CASSPGHQETQYF

clone_size: -
d_call: -
v_call: TRBV29-1
j_call: TRBJ1-1
cdr3_nt: TGCAGCGGCGCCGGACCGGGACTTACGAACACTGAAGCTTTCTTT
cdr3_aa: CSGAGPGLTNTEAFF

clone_size: few
d_call: -
v_call: TRBV7-2
j_call: TRBJ2-2
cdr3_nt: TGTGCCAGCAGCCCCGACGCGGGGAGCGTATTCACCGGGGAGCTGTTTTTT
cdr3_aa: CASSPDAGSVFTGELFF

clone_size: -
d_call: TRBD1
v_call: TRBV19
j_call: TRBJ2-1
cdr3_nt: TGTGCCAGTAGCACGGGACAGGATAACAATGAGCAGTTCTTC
cdr3_aa: CASSTGQDNNEQFF

clone_size: -
d_call: -
v_call: TRBV7-2
j_call: TRBJ2-7
cdr3_nt: TGTGCCAGCAGCTTAGATAAAGGCGGGGAGCAGTACTTC
cdr3_aa: CASSLDKGGEQYF

clone_size: once
d_call: -
v_call: TRBV7-2
j_call: TRBJ1-4
cdr3_nt: TGTGCCAGCAGCTTTATGGCAGAAGTTGCAACTAATGAAAAACTGTTTTTT
cdr3_aa: CASSFMAEVATNEKLFF

clone_size: few
d_call: -
v_call: TRBV29-1
j_call: TRBJ1-2
cdr3_nt: TGCAGCGTTCAGGGGATGGATGGCTACACCTTC
cdr3_aa: CSVQGMDGYTF

clone_size: many
d_call: -
v_call: TRBV2
j_call: TRBJ1-1
cdr3_nt: TGTGCCAGCAGTGGTGGCAGGGCAATGGGGAACACTGAAGCTTTCTTT
cdr3_aa: CASSGGRAMGNTEAFF

clone_size: few
d_call: -
v_call: TRBV19
j_call: TRBJ2-7
cdr3_nt: TGTGCCAGTACCTCCGGGTCTTCCGATCGCGAGCAGTACTTC
cdr3_aa: CASTSGSSDREQYF

clone_size: few
d_call: TRBD2
v_call: TRBV4-2
j_call: TRBJ2-3
cdr3_nt: TGTGCCAGCAGCCCCTCCTCCGGGACTAGACGCACAGATACGCAGTATTTT
cdr3_aa: CASSPSSGTRRTDTQYF

clone_size: -
d_call: -
v_call: TRBV2
j_call: TRBJ2-5
cdr3_nt: TGTGCCAGCAATTATAGTCCTAGAGAGACCCAGTACTTC
cdr3_aa: CASNYSPRETQYF

clone_size: -
d_call: -
v_call: TRBV21-1
j_call: TRBJ2-3
cdr3_nt: TGTGCCAGCAGCAAAGGCGTAAATCCGGGACAGGAGACGCAGTATTTT
cdr3_aa: CASSKGVNPGQETQYF

clone_size: -
d_call: -
v_call: TRBV7-9
j_call: TRBJ1-2
cdr3_nt: TGTGCCAGCAGCTTACAAAACTATGGCTACACCTTC
cdr3_aa: CASSLQNYGYTF

clone_size: many
d_call: -
v_call: TRBV29-1
j_call: TRBJ2-7
cdr3_nt: TGCAGCGTACGATACCGGGAGAATACCCACGAGCAGTACTTC
cdr3_aa: CSVRYRENTHEQYF

clone_size: -
d_call: -
v_call: TRBV27
j_call: TRBJ2-7
cdr3_nt: TGTGCCAGTAGAAAAAGTGACAGTATTTCCTACGAGCAGTACTTC
cdr3_aa: CASRKSDSISYEQYF

clone_size: few
d_call: -
v_call: TRBV7-3
j_call: TRBJ2-2
cdr3_nt: TGTGCCAGCAGCGGGGCAGGTTGGAACACCGGGGAGCTGTTTTTT
cdr3_aa: CASSGAGWNTGELFF

clone_size: -
d_call: -
v_call: TRBV7-7
j_call: TRBJ2-5
cdr3_nt: TGTGCTAGCAGCTACCGGGCCACCTTGGAGACCCAGTACTTC
cdr3_aa: CASSYRATLETQYF

clone_size: few
d_call: -
v_call: TRBV27
j_call: TRBJ2-5
cdr3_nt: TGTGCCAGCAGTTTCCAGGGGGGAGAGACCCAGTACTTC
cdr3_aa: CASSFQGGETQYF

clone_size: once
d_call: -
v_call: TRBV14
j_call: TRBJ1-2
cdr3_nt: TGTGCCAGCAGCCAAGGAGGGGGATCCTATGGCTACACCTTC
cdr3_aa: CASSQGGGSYGYTF

clone_size: -
d_call: TRBD2
v_call: TRBV11-2
j_call: TRBJ2-3
cdr3_nt: TGTGCCAGCAGCTTATCGACTAGCGGGGGGAAATATACGCAGTATTTT
cdr3_aa: CASSLSTSGGKYTQYF

clone_size: -
d_call: TRBD2
v_call: TRBV5-1
j_call: TRBJ2-5
cdr3_nt: TGCGCCAGCAGCTCCGCGACTAGCGGGGGCGGGGAGACCCAGTACTTC
cdr3_aa: CASSSATSGGGETQYF

clone_size: -
d_call: -
v_call: TRBV7-9
j_call: TRBJ2-3
cdr3_nt: TGTGCCAGCAGCTTTATGTTAGAGGGGCCCGGGGAGTATTTT
cdr3_aa: CASSFMLEGPGEYF

clone_size: -
d_call: -
v_call: TRBV13
j_call: TRBJ2-7
cdr3_nt: TGTGCCAGCAGCTCCCGGAGAGGGTACGAGCAGTACTTC
cdr3_aa: CASSSRRGYEQYF

clone_size: -
d_call: -
v_call: TRBV29-1
j_call: TRBJ2-7
cdr3_nt: TGCAGCGTTGTGGGGTTGGGCGACGAGCAGTACTTC
cdr3_aa: CSVVGLGDEQYF

clone_size: few
d_call: TRBD1
v_call: TRBV30
j_call: TRBJ2-6
cdr3_nt: TGTGCCTGGAGTGCTGGACAGGGGATCCTCTCTGGGGCCAACGTCCTGACTTTC
cdr3_aa: CAWSAGQGILSGANVLTF

clone_size: -
d_call: -
v_call: TRBV5-1
j_call: TRBJ2-1
cdr3_nt: TGCGCCAGCAGCGAGGAAGGCCACTACAATGAGCAGTTCTTC
cdr3_aa: CASSEEGHYNEQFF

clone_size: few
d_call: -
v_call: TRBV5-1
j_call: TRBJ2-3
cdr3_nt: TGCGCCAGCAGCTTGTACGCAGGCACAGATACGCAGTATTTT
cdr3_aa: CASSLYAGTDTQYF

clone_size: -
d_call: -
v_call: TRBV9
j_call: TRBJ1-4
cdr3_nt: TGTGCCAGCAGCGTAGGCGCCTGGACACCTGCTGAAAAACTGTTTTTT
cdr3_aa: CASSVGAWTPAEKLFF

clone_size: few
d_call: -
v_call: TRBV6-5
j_call: TRBJ2-1
cdr3_nt: TGTGCCAGCAGTTACCCCGGACAGCCCGAGCAGTTCTTC
cdr3_aa: CASSYPGQPEQFF

clone_size: once
d_call: -
v_call: TRBV9
j_call: TRBJ2-1
cdr3_nt: TGTGCCAGCAGCGTTCTAGGGGAGAATGAGCAGTTCTTC
cdr3_aa: CASSVLGENEQFF

clone_size: -
d_call: -
v_call: TRBV9
j_call: TRBJ2-3
cdr3_nt: TGTGCCAGCAGCGTCGGCGGGGATTCAGATACGCAGTATTTT
cdr3_aa: CASSVGGDSDTQYF

clone_size: many
d_call: -
v_call: TRBV6-5
j_call: TRBJ2-3
cdr3_nt: TGTGCCAGCAGTTACGGGGGAGTGGACACAGATACGCAGTATTTT
cdr3_aa: CASSYGGVDTDTQYF

clone_size: few
d_call: TRBD1
v_call: TRBV27
j_call: TRBJ1-1
cdr3_nt: TGTGCCAGCAGTTTATCGGGACAGTTGAACACTGAAGCTTTCTTT
cdr3_aa: CASSLSGQLNTEAFF

clone_size: few
d_call: -
v_call: TRBV18
j_call: TRBJ2-5
cdr3_nt: TGTGCCAGCTCACCACCGGCCGGGGGAGAGACCCAGTACTTC
cdr3_aa: CASSPPAGGETQYF

clone_size: once
d_call: -
v_call: TRBV6-1
j_call: TRBJ2-4
cdr3_nt: TGTGCCAGCACCCTACGGTGGGGAAACATTCAGTACTTC
cdr3_aa: CASTLRWGNIQYF

clone_size: few
d_call: -
v_call: TRBV6-6
j_call: TRBJ1-5
cdr3_nt: TGTGCCAGCAGTTACTCCATGGGAAACCTAAACCAGCCCCAGCATTTT
cdr3_aa: CASSYSMGNLNQPQHF

clone_size: -
d_call: -
v_call: TRBV10-3
j_call: TRBJ2-3
cdr3_nt: TGTGCCATCAGTGACCGGAGTAGCACAGATACGCAGTATTTT
cdr3_aa: CAISDRSSTDTQYF

clone_size: -
d_call: -
v_call: TRBV6-5
j_call: TRBJ2-4
cdr3_nt: TGTGCCAGCAGGGGCGGCTTACTAGCCAAAAACATTCAGTACTTC
cdr3_aa: CASRGGLLAKNIQYF

clone_size: few
d_call: TRBD2
v_call: TRBV29-1
j_call: TRBJ2-2
cdr3_nt: TGCAGCGTTGATGACTGGACTAGCGGTACCGGGGAGCTGTTTTTT
cdr3_aa: CSVDDWTSGTGELFF

clone_size: -
d_call: TRBD1
v_call: TRBV5-4
j_call: TRBJ2-5
cdr3_nt: TGTGCCAGCAGCTCCAGGACAGGGATGGGGGAGACCCAGTACTTC
cdr3_aa: CASSSRTGMGETQYF

clone_size: few
d_call: -
v_call: TRBV29-1
j_call: TRBJ2-2
cdr3_nt: TGCAGCGTTGATTGGGCCGGGGAGCTGTTTTTT
cdr3_aa: CSVDWAGELFF

clone_size: -
d_call: -
v_call: TRBV9
j_call: TRBJ2-7
cdr3_nt: TGTGCCAGCAGCGATGGAAAGTACGAGCAGTACTTC
cdr3_aa: CASSDGKYEQYF

clone_size: few
d_call: TRBD1
v_call: TRBV28
j_call: TRBJ2-1
cdr3_nt: TGTGCCAGCAGTTTATGGACAGGGAGTGCCCATGAGCAGTTCTTC
cdr3_aa: CASSLWTGSAHEQFF

clone_size: -
d_call: -
v_call: TRBV18
j_call: TRBJ2-5
cdr3_nt: TGTGCCAGCTCACGATCCATGGCGGAACAAGAGACCCAGTACTTC
cdr3_aa: CASSRSMAEQETQYF

clone_size: few
d_call: TRBD2
v_call: TRBV11-2
j_call: TRBJ2-5
cdr3_nt: TGTGCCAGCAGCCCCGGGACTAGCCCCCCGGAGACCCAGTACTTC
cdr3_aa: CASSPGTSPPETQYF

clone_size: -
d_call: TRBD1
v_call: TRBV5-5
j_call: TRBJ2-7
cdr3_nt: TGTGCCAGCAGCTGGGACAGATACGAGCAGTACTTC
cdr3_aa: CASSWDRYEQYF

clone_size: many
d_call: TRBD1
v_call: TRBV7-2
j_call: TRBJ1-3
cdr3_nt: TGTGCCAGCAGCCAGCGACAGGGCTGGAACACCATATATTTT
cdr3_aa: CASSQRQGWNTIYF

clone_size: -
d_call: -
v_call: TRBV7-2
j_call: TRBJ2-7
cdr3_nt: TGTGCCAGCAGCGAACCGGCAGCGACCTACGAGCAGTACTTC
cdr3_aa: CASSEPAATYEQYF

clone_size: -
d_call: -
v_call: TRBV2
j_call: TRBJ1-2
cdr3_nt: TGTGCCAGCAGAGCCTACCTAACCCTCTATGGCTACACCTTC
cdr3_aa: CASRAYLTLYGYTF

clone_size: few
d_call: -
v_call: TRBV14
j_call: TRBJ2-1
cdr3_nt: TGTGCCAGCAGCCAAGATCGATTAGCCTACAATGAGCAGTTCTTC
cdr3_aa: CASSQDRLAYNEQFF

clone_size: -
d_call: TRBD1
v_call: TRBV14
j_call: TRBJ2-2
cdr3_nt: TGTGCCAGCAGCCAAGCAGCAGGGGGCGCGAACACCGGGGAGCTGTTTTTT
cdr3_aa: CASSQAAGGANTGELFF

clone_size: few
d_call: -
v_call: TRBV6-6
j_call: TRBJ2-7
cdr3_nt: TGTGCCAGCAGTTGGTCCTACGAGCAGTACTTC
cdr3_aa: CASSWSYEQYF

clone_size: many
d_call: -
v_call: TRBV10-3
j_call: TRBJ2-1
cdr3_nt: TGTGCCATCAGTGCAACCGGGTCTGGCGATGAGCAGTTCTTC
cdr3_aa: CAISATGSGDEQFF

clone_size: -
d_call: -
v_call: TRBV7-9
j_call: TRBJ1-1
cdr3_nt: TGTGCCAGCAGCTTGGAGGGAAACACTGAAGCTTTCTTT
cdr3_aa: CASSLEGNTEAFF

clone_size: -
d_call: -
v_call: TRBV9
j_call: TRBJ2-2
cdr3_nt: TGTGCCAGCAGCGTATCTAGCGCCACCGGGGAGCTGTTTTTT
cdr3_aa: CASSVSSATGELFF